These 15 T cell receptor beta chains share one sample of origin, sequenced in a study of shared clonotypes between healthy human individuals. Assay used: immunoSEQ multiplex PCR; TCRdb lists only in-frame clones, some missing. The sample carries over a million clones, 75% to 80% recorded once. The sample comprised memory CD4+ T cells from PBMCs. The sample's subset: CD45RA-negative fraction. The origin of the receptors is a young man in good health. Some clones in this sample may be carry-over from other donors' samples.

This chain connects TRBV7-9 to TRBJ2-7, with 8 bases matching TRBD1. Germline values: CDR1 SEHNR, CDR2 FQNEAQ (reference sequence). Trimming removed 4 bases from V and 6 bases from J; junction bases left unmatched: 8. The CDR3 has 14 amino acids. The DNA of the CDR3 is TGTGCCAGCAGCTGGACAGGGAATTTGGGCGAGCAGTACTTC. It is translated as CASSWTGNLGEQYF.

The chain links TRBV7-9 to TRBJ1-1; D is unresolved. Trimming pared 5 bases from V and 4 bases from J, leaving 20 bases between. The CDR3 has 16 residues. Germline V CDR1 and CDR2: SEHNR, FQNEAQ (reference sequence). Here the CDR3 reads CASSPLTLSWGTEAFF. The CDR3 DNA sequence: TGTGCCAGCAGCCCCCTTACGCTCTCCTGGGGCACTGAAGCTTTCTTT. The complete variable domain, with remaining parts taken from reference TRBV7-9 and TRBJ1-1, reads DTGVSQNPRHKITKRGQNVTFRCDPISEHNRLYWYRQTLGQGPEFLTYFQNEAQLEKSRLLSDRFSAERPKGSFSTLEIQRTEQGDSAMYLCASSPLTLSWGTEAFFGQGTRLTVV.

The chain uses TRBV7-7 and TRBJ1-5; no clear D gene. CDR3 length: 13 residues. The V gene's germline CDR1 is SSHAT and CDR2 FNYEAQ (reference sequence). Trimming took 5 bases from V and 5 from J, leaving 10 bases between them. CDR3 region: CASSVDFYQPQHF. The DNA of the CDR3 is TGTGCCAGCAGCGTCGACTTCTATCAGCCCCAGCATTTT.

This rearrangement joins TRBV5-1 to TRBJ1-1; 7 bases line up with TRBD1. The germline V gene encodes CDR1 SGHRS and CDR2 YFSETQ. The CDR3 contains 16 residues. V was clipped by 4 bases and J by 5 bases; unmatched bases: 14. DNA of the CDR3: TGCGCCAGCAGCCATCGGCATCTACAGGGGAGGACTGAAGCTTTCTTT. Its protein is CASSHRHLQGRTEAFF.

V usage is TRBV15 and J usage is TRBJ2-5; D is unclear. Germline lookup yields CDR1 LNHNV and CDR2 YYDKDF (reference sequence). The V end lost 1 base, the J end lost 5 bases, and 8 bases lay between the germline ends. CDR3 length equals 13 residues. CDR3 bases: TGTGCCACCAGCAGAGCGTCGACGGAGACCCAGTACTTC. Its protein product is CATSRASTETQYF.

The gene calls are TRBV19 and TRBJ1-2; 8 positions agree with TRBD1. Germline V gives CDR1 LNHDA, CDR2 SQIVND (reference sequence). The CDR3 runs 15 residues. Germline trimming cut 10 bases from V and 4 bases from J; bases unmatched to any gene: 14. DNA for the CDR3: TGTGCCACCGAAACTCAGGGGGCGGGGAGCTATGGCTACACCTTC. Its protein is CATETQGAGSYGYTF.

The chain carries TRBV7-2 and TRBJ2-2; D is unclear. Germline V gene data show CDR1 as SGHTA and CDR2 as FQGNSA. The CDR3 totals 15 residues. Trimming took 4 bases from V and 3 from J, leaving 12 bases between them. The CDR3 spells CASSSQAVDTGELFF. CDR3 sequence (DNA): TGTGCCAGCAGCTCTCAGGCCGTAGACACCGGGGAGCTGTTTTTT.

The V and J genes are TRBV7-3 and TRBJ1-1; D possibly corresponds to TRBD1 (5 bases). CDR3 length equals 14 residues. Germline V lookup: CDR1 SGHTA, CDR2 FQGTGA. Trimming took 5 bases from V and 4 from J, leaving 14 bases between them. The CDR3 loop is CASSPIGGSTEAFF. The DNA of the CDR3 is TGTGCCAGCAGCCCGATCGGGGGGAGCACTGAAGCTTTCTTT. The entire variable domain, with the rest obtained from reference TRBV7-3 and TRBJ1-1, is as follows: GAGVSQTPSNKVTEKGKYVELRCDPISGHTALYWYRQSLGQGPEFLIYFQGTGAADDSGLPNDRFFAVRPEGSVSTLKIQRTERGDSAVYLCASSPIGGSTEAFFGQGTRLTVV.

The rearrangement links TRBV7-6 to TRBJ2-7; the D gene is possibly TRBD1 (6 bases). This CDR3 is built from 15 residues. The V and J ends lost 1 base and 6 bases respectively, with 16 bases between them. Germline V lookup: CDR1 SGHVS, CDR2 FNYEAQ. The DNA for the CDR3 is TGTGCCAGCAGCTTAGACCGGAACAGGGTAGGCGAGCAGTACTTC. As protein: CASSLDRNRVGEQYF.

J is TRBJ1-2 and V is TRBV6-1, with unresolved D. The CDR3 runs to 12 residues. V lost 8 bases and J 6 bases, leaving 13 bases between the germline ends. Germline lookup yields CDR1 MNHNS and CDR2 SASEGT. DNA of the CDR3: TGTGCCAGCTTGAGACCTCCTCATGGCTACACCTTC. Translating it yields CASLRPPHGYTF.

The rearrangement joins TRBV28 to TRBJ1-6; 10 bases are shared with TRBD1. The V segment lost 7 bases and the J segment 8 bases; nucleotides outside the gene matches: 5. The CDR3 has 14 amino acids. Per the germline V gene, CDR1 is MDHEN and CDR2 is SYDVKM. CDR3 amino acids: CASTTGQGYSPLHF. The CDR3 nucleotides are TGTGCCAGCACCACGGGACAGGGGTATTCACCCCTCCACTTT. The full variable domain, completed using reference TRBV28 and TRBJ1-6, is DVKVTQSSRYLVKRTGEKVFLECVQDMDHENMFWYRQDPGLGLRLIYFSYDVKMKEKGDIPEGYSVSREKKERFSLILESASTNQTSMYLCASTTGQGYSPLHFGNGTRLTVT.

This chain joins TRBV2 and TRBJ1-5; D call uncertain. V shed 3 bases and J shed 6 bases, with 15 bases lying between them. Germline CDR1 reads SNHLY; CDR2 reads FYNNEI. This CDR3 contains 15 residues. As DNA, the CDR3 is TGTGCCAGCAGTGAGACGACTTACGTCGGTCAGCCCCAGCATTTT. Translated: CASSETTYVGQPQHF. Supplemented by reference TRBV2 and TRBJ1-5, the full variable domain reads EPEVTQTPSHQVTQMGQEVILRCVPISNHLYFYWYRQILGQKVEFLVSFYNNEISEKSEIFDDQFSVERPDGSNFTLKIRSTKLEDSAMYFCASSETTYVGQPQHFGDGTRLSIL.

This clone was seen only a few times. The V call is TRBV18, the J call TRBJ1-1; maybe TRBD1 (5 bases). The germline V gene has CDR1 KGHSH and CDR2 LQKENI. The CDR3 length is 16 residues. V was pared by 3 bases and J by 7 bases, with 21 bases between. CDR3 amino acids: CASSPMVTGLNGEAFF. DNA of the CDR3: TGTGCCAGCTCACCCATGGTGACGGGGCTTAACGGTGAAGCTTTCTTT.

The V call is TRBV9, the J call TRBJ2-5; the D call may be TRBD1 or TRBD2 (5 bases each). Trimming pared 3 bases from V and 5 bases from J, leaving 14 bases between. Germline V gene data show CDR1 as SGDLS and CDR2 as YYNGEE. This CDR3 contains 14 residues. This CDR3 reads CASSAMGRGETQYF. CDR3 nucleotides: TGTGCCAGCAGCGCCATGGGGCGAGGGGAGACCCAGTACTTC.

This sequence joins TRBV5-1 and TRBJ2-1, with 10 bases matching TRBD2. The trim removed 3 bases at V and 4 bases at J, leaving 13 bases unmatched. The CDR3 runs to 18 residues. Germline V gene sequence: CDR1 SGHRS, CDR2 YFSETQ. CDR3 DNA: TGCGCCAGCAGCTCTAAACCAGCTAGCGGGAGAGGATACAATGAGCAGTTCTTC. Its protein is CASSSKPASGRGYNEQFF.